This TCR beta chain was identified in a study of blood T cell repertoires in COVID-19. Trimming stripped 5 bases from V and 3 bases from J, with 16 bases between. Germline V gene sequence: CDR1 MNHEY, CDR2 SVGEGT. The CDR3 has 15 amino acids. Authors' data handling: Reference gene primers were amplified, and this amplification served to estimate nucleated cell counts. Measured with immunoSEQ multiplex PCR; TCRdb has only the in-frame clones, and not every one. Clone size and the V and J calls come from that table; the DNA yielded D and trimming. This repertoire shows about 240,000 clones, 75% to 90% found once; its top ten account for around 2.9%.

Sequenced sample: peripheral blood. This TCR was sampled from a woman aged 25 to 39 who had recovered from COVID-19. This rearrangement joins TRBV6-2 or TRBV6-3 to TRBJ1-2; D is perhaps TRBD1 (6 bases). CDR3 region: CASSHYRVEHYGYTF. CDR3 bases: TGTGCCAGCAGTCACTACAGGGTGGAACACTATGGCTACACCTTC.